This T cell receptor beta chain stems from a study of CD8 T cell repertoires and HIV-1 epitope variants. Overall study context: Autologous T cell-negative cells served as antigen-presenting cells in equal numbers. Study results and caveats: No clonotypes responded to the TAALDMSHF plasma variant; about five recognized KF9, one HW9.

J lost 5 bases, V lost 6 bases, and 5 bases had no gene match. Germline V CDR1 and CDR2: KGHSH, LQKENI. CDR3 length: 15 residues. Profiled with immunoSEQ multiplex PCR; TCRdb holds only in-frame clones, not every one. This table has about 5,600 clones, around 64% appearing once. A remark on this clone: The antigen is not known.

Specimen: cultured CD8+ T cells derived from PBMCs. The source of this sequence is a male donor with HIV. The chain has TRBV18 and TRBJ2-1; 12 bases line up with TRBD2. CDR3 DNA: TGTGCCAGCTCGCTAGCGGGGGGGCCGGACAATGAGCAGTTCTTC. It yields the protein CASSLAGGPDNEQFF. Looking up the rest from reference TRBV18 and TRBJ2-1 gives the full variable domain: NAGVMQNPRHLVRRRGQEARLRCSPMKGHSHVYWYRQLPEEGLKFMVYLQKENIIDESGMPKERFSAEFPKEGPSILRIQQVVRGDSAAYFCASSLAGGPDNEQFFGPGTRLTVL.